A selection of T cell receptor beta chains follows, all from one sample in a study of spatial heterogeneity in lung cancer. TCRdb itself ran the 5' RACE reads through MiXCR, one entry per CDR3 protein. The sample carries 3,400 or so distinct CDR3 sequences, about 30% recorded once. Here the sequenced sample was lung tumor tissue, taken at surgery. Every receptor here comes from a male donor with early-stage non-small cell lung cancer. CDR3s include the opening cysteine and the closing phenylalanine or tryptophan. D genes are given only for firm matches. Some rows mark clone size as missing; the rest say once, few, many or name a class of expanded clone.

CDR3nt: TGTGCCAGTAGTAGCATAGGGAGCGGGGAGCTGTTTTTT; CDR3aa: CASSSIGSGELFF; d_gene: -; abundance: -; v_gene: TRBV19; j_gene: TRBJ2-2
CDR3nt: TGTGCCAGCAGCCCTCCCGGGGACACCATATATTTT; CDR3aa: CASSPPGDTIYF; d_gene: -; abundance: medium-sized; v_gene: TRBV12-3/TRBV12-4; j_gene: TRBJ1-3
CDR3nt: TGTGCCAGCAGCCCAGGACAGGGCCCCGTCTATGGCTACACCTTC; CDR3aa: CASSPGQGPVYGYTF; d_gene: TRBD1; abundance: medium-sized; v_gene: TRBV16; j_gene: TRBJ1-2
CDR3nt: TGCAGTGCTAGAGATCGGGGCAGGGGGTTCTACAATGAGCAGTTCTTC; CDR3aa: CSARDRGRGFYNEQFF; d_gene: TRBD1; abundance: medium-sized; v_gene: TRBV20-1; j_gene: TRBJ2-1
CDR3nt: TGTGCCAGCAGCCGGTACACAGGGAGGGGTTCCTACAATGAGCAGTTCTTC; CDR3aa: CASSRYTGRGSYNEQFF; d_gene: -; abundance: medium-sized; v_gene: TRBV4-2; j_gene: TRBJ2-1
CDR3nt: TGTGCCAGCAGCTATTCACAGGGGGCGGACACTGAAGCTTTCTTT; CDR3aa: CASSYSQGADTEAFF; d_gene: TRBD1; abundance: -; v_gene: TRBV7-2; j_gene: TRBJ1-1
CDR3nt: TGCAGTGCTAGAACTCCGGGGAGAGTTGACACTGAAGCTTTCTTT; CDR3aa: CSARTPGRVDTEAFF; d_gene: -; abundance: medium-sized; v_gene: TRBV20-1; j_gene: TRBJ1-1
CDR3nt: TGTGCCAGCAGCTTAGCGGGGGGAACCTACGAGCAGTACTTC; CDR3aa: CASSLAGGTYEQYF; d_gene: -; abundance: once; v_gene: TRBV7-9; j_gene: TRBJ2-7
CDR3nt: TGTGCCAGCAGCTCTAGGGGAGCTAGCGGGACGAGGGGTGAGCAGTTCTTC; CDR3aa: CASSSRGASGTRGEQFF; d_gene: TRBD2; abundance: -; v_gene: TRBV7-9; j_gene: TRBJ2-1
CDR3nt: TGTGCCATCAGTGGGCTAGCGGGAGAGGCGCAGTATTTT; CDR3aa: CAISGLAGEAQYF; d_gene: TRBD2; abundance: -; v_gene: TRBV10-3; j_gene: TRBJ2-3
CDR3nt: TGTGCCAGCAGTTTGGGCAGGACCAACACCGGGGAGCTGTTTTTT; CDR3aa: CASSLGRTNTGELFF; d_gene: -; abundance: medium-sized; v_gene: TRBV12-3/TRBV12-4; j_gene: TRBJ2-2
CDR3nt: TGTGCCAGCAGCTTAGCCTCCCCCCGGATCGTCAATGAGCAGTTCTTC; CDR3aa: CASSLASPRIVNEQFF; d_gene: -; abundance: -; v_gene: TRBV7-2; j_gene: TRBJ2-1
CDR3nt: TGTGCCAGCAGTTTACCCCCAGGGGGCGGCAATCAGCCCCAGCATTTT; CDR3aa: CASSLPPGGGNQPQHF; d_gene: TRBD1; abundance: medium-sized; v_gene: TRBV28; j_gene: TRBJ1-5
CDR3nt: TGTGCCTGGATTGGACAGGGCAGCACCGGGGAGCTGTTTTTT; CDR3aa: CAWIGQGSTGELFF; d_gene: TRBD1; abundance: -; v_gene: TRBV30; j_gene: TRBJ2-2
CDR3nt: TGTGCCAGCAGTTTAAGTTCCTATAAGAATAGCAATCAGCCCCAGCATTTT; CDR3aa: CASSLSSYKNSNQPQHF; d_gene: -; abundance: medium-sized; v_gene: TRBV12-3/TRBV12-4; j_gene: TRBJ1-5
CDR3nt: TGTGCCAGCAGTGTGGCGGGCTACACAGATACGCAGTATTTT; CDR3aa: CASSVAGYTDTQYF; d_gene: -; abundance: -; v_gene: TRBV6-1; j_gene: TRBJ2-3
CDR3nt: TGTGCCAGCAGCCCCCGGACTAGCGGGAGTCCGGGTTACTTC; CDR3aa: CASSPRTSGSPGYF; d_gene: TRBD2; abundance: -; v_gene: TRBV3-1; j_gene: TRBJ2-7
CDR3nt: TGTGCCAGCAGCTCCGGGGAGGGAACTGAGCAGTTCTTC; CDR3aa: CASSSGEGTEQFF; d_gene: TRBD2; abundance: many; v_gene: TRBV7-3; j_gene: TRBJ2-1
CDR3nt: TGCGCCAGCAGCCCCGCTTCTAGCGGGGGCTACGAGCAGTACTTC; CDR3aa: CASSPASSGGYEQYF; d_gene: TRBD2; abundance: -; v_gene: TRBV4-1; j_gene: TRBJ2-7
CDR3nt: TGCAGTGCTAGAAGGGGACAGGGAACCTACGAGCAGTACTTC; CDR3aa: CSARRGQGTYEQYF; d_gene: TRBD1; abundance: -; v_gene: TRBV20-1; j_gene: TRBJ2-7
CDR3nt: TGCAGTGCTAGTCAATCGCTTGTGGAGCAGTTCTTC; CDR3aa: CSASQSLVEQFF; d_gene: -; abundance: -; v_gene: TRBV20-1; j_gene: TRBJ2-1
CDR3nt: TGCGCCAGCAGCTTGGGTAGCGCAACTAGCACAGATACGCAGTATTTT; CDR3aa: CASSLGSATSTDTQYF; d_gene: -; abundance: few; v_gene: TRBV5-1; j_gene: TRBJ2-3
CDR3nt: TGTGCCAGCAGCCCACGACCCGGGGACAATGAGCAGTTCTTC; CDR3aa: CASSPRPGDNEQFF; d_gene: -; abundance: medium-sized; v_gene: TRBV7-6; j_gene: TRBJ2-1
CDR3nt: TGTGCTAGCAGCTTGGGAGCCAGAGGGGAGCAGTACTTC; CDR3aa: CASSLGARGEQYF; d_gene: -; abundance: -; v_gene: TRBV7-7; j_gene: TRBJ2-7
CDR3nt: TGCAGTGCTAGCGGAGGGACCGGGGAGCTGTTTTTT; CDR3aa: CSASGGTGELFF; d_gene: -; abundance: few; v_gene: TRBV20-1; j_gene: TRBJ2-2
CDR3nt: TGCGCCAGCAGCGCCGGCCCCGGGACTATCTACGAGCAGTACTTC; CDR3aa: CASSAGPGTIYEQYF; d_gene: TRBD2; abundance: few; v_gene: TRBV5-1; j_gene: TRBJ2-7
CDR3nt: TGTGCCAGCAGTAGACTAGCGGGGAGCCCAGAGACCCAGTACTTC; CDR3aa: CASSRLAGSPETQYF; d_gene: TRBD2; abundance: -; v_gene: TRBV12-3/TRBV12-4; j_gene: TRBJ2-5
CDR3nt: TGTGCCAGCAGCTTAAGAGGACCCTACAATGAGCAGTTCTTC; CDR3aa: CASSLRGPYNEQFF; d_gene: -; abundance: few; v_gene: TRBV7-3; j_gene: TRBJ2-1
CDR3nt: TGTGCCAGCAGCTTGACAGGGGTGAATGAGCAGTTCTTC; CDR3aa: CASSLTGVNEQFF; d_gene: TRBD1; abundance: medium-sized; v_gene: TRBV4-2; j_gene: TRBJ2-1
CDR3nt: TGTGCCAGCAGCGCTAGCGGGACCTACAATGAGCAGTTCTTC; CDR3aa: CASSASGTYNEQFF; d_gene: TRBD2; abundance: many; v_gene: TRBV28; j_gene: TRBJ2-1
CDR3nt: TGTGCCTGGAGTTTAAAACAGGCCAAAAACATTCAGTACTTC; CDR3aa: CAWSLKQAKNIQYF; d_gene: -; abundance: many; v_gene: TRBV30; j_gene: TRBJ2-4
CDR3nt: TGTGCCAGCAGTTTATCGATTAGTCCTAGCGGGTGGGCTGAGCAGTTCTTC; CDR3aa: CASSLSISPSGWAEQFF; d_gene: TRBD2; abundance: -; v_gene: TRBV27; j_gene: TRBJ2-1
CDR3nt: TGCAGTGCTAGCTTCGGAGCGGGAGGAGATACGCAGTATTTT; CDR3aa: CSASFGAGGDTQYF; d_gene: TRBD2; abundance: medium-sized; v_gene: TRBV20-1; j_gene: TRBJ2-3
CDR3nt: TGCGCCAGCAGCTGGGGGAGAATTACCGACGAGCAGTACTTC; CDR3aa: CASSWGRITDEQYF; d_gene: -; abundance: few; v_gene: TRBV4-1; j_gene: TRBJ2-7
CDR3nt: TGCAGTGCTAGTTTCTATCGCACCGGGACATACGGATTTAGCAATCAGCCCCAGCATTTT; CDR3aa: CSASFYRTGTYGFSNQPQHF; d_gene: -; abundance: medium-sized; v_gene: TRBV20-1; j_gene: TRBJ1-5
CDR3nt: TGTGCCAGCAGTAAACAGGGGAGGGATGAAAAACTGTTTTTT; CDR3aa: CASSKQGRDEKLFF; d_gene: TRBD1; abundance: medium-sized; v_gene: TRBV6-1; j_gene: TRBJ1-4
CDR3nt: TGTGCCAGCACCCCTCTTTCAACAGATACGCAGTATTTT; CDR3aa: CASTPLSTDTQYF; d_gene: -; abundance: -; v_gene: TRBV7-9; j_gene: TRBJ2-3
CDR3nt: TGTGCCACCAGTGATTTTGCTACGGGAGGGGCCTACAATGAGCAGTTCTTC; CDR3aa: CATSDFATGGAYNEQFF; d_gene: TRBD2; abundance: large; v_gene: TRBV24-1; j_gene: TRBJ2-1
CDR3nt: TGTGCCAGCAGCTTTCCTACTGGGGAAAGAGAGCAGTACTTC; CDR3aa: CASSFPTGEREQYF; d_gene: -; abundance: medium-sized; v_gene: TRBV7-9; j_gene: TRBJ2-7
CDR3nt: TGTGCCAGCAGCGCCTCCTACGAGCAGTACTTC; CDR3aa: CASSASYEQYF; d_gene: -; abundance: -; v_gene: TRBV7-9; j_gene: TRBJ2-7
CDR3nt: TGTGCCAGCAGTCTCCGGGCTAGCCGATTGTACAATGAGCAGTTCTTC; CDR3aa: CASSLRASRLYNEQFF; d_gene: -; abundance: many; v_gene: TRBV28; j_gene: TRBJ2-1
CDR3nt: TGTGCCAGCAGCTTGGCAGGACGGAACACTGAAGCTTTCTTT; CDR3aa: CASSLAGRNTEAFF; d_gene: -; abundance: medium-sized; v_gene: TRBV5-4; j_gene: TRBJ1-1
CDR3nt: TGCGCCAGCAGCTCGCAGAGCGGGAGGCGGACAGATACGCAGTATTTT; CDR3aa: CASSSQSGRRTDTQYF; d_gene: TRBD2; abundance: many; v_gene: TRBV5-1; j_gene: TRBJ2-3